This T cell receptor (beta chain) was sequenced during a study of beta chain features in type 1 diabetes. Broader study findings: Type 1 diabetes patients showed a moderate but significant shortening of TCRB CDR3s in all four CD4+ subsets. At VDJ recombination sites, type 1 diabetes patients had fewer insertions and more deleted nucleotides.

Expressed TCRB transcripts were sequenced, since all the RNA that had been isolated was reverse transcribed. Sequenced by immunoSEQ multiplex PCR; TCRdb stores in-frame clones only, minus some. The sample contains about 150,000 clones, around 10% of which appear only once. This clone was counted between two and nine times. Its specificity is not known. Losses at the gene ends were 7 bases for V and 3 bases for J; bases not matched to a gene: 5. The germline V gene has CDR1 SNHLY and CDR2 FYNNEI. The CDR3 totals 14 residues. The sequence was collected from a man aged 18 to 35 in good health. The chain carries TRBV2 and TRBJ2-5; 10 bases match TRBD1. Sequenced material: central memory CD4+ T cells from blood. CDR3 nucleotides: TGTGCCAGCAACCCAGGACAGGGGGAAGAGACCCAGTACTTC. Protein product: CASNPGQGEETQYF. The full variable domain, completed using reference TRBV2 and TRBJ2-5, is EPEVTQTPSHQVTQMGQEVILRCVPISNHLYFYWYRQILGQKVEFLVSFYNNEISEKSEIFDDQFSVERPDGSNFTLKIRSTKLEDSAMYFCASNPGQGEETQYFGPGTRLLVL.